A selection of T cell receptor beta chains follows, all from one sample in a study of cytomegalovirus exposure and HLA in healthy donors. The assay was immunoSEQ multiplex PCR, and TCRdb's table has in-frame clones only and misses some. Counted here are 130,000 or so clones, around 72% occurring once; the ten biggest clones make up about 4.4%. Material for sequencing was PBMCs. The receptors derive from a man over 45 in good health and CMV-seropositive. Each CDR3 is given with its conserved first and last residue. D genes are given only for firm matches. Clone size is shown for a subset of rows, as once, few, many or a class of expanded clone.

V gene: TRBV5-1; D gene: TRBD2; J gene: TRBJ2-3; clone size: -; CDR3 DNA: TGCGCCAGCAGCTTGGCCGGGGTTGGAGCGGGGGGCACAGATACGCAGTATTTT; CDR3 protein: CASSLAGVGAGGTDTQYF
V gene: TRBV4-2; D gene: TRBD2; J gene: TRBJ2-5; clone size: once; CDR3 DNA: TGTGCCAGCAGCCAACTAGGAAGGAGGGAGGGTGCAGAGACCCAGTACTTC; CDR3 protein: CASSQLGRREGAETQYF
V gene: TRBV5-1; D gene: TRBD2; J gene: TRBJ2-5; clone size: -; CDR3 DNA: TGCGCCAGCAGCTCAGGGTTAGCGGGTAACCAAGAGACCCAGTACTTC; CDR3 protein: CASSSGLAGNQETQYF
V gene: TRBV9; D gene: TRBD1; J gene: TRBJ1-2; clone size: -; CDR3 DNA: TGTGCCAGCAGCGTAGCTGGGACAGGGCGTGCGTATGGCTACACCTTC; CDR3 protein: CASSVAGTGRAYGYTF
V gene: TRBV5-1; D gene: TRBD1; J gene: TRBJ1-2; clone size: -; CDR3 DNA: TGCGCCAGCGGCCGCCCGGGACAGGGAGGAGGCTACACCTTC; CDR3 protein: CASGRPGQGGGYTF
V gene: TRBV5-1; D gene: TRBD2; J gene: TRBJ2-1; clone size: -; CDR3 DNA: TGCGCCAGCAGCCATCTACTAGCGGGAGTTGATGAGCAGTTCTTC; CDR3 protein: CASSHLLAGVDEQFF
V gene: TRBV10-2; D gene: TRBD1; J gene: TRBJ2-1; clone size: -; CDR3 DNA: TGCGCCAGCAGTGAGTTTCGGACAGGGCGCAATGAGCAGTTCTTC; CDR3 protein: CASSEFRTGRNEQFF
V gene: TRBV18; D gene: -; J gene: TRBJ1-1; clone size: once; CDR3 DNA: TGTGCCAGCTCACCCCCGGGGGAGATGAACACTGAAGCTTTCTTT; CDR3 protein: CASSPPGEMNTEAFF
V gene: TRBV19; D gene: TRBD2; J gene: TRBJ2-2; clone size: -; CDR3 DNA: TGTGCCAGTAGTATCACTAGCGGGATCCGGGAGCTGTTTTTT; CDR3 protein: CASSITSGIRELFF
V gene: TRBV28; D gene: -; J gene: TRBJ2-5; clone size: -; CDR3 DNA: TGTGCCAGCAGCTCCGGGGGTGAGACCCAGTACTTC; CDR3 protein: CASSSGGETQYF
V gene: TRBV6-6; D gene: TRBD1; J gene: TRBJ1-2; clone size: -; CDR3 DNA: TGTGCCAGCAGCCGGGACAGAGGATCCTATGGCTACACCTTC; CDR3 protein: CASSRDRGSYGYTF
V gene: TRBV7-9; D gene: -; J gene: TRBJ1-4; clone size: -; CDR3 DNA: TGTGCCAGCAGCTCGGAAGCGGGGGGACTGTTTTTT; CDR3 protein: CASSSEAGGLFF
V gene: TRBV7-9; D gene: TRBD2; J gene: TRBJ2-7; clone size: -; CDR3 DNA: TGTGCCAGCTCAAATAGCGGGGGGCTCTACGAGCAGTACTTC; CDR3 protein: CASSNSGGLYEQYF